This T cell receptor beta chain was sequenced in a study of shared clonotypes between healthy human individuals. The repertoire was sequenced with immunoSEQ multiplex PCR; TCRdb's copy has only in-frame clones and lacks some. The profile shows about 990,000 clones, around 82% of them singletons. The origin of this receptor is a man aged 18-30 years in good health. Some clones in this sample may be carry-over from other donors' samples. Sequenced material: memory CD4+ T cells from PBMCs. The subset denotes: CD45RA-negative fraction.

CDR3 sequence reads: CASSYTGAPSGELFF. As DNA, the CDR3 is TGTGCCAGCAGTTACACAGGGGCCCCCAGCGGGGAGCTGTTTTTT. This sequence joins TRBV6-6 and TRBJ2-2; 7 nucleotides match TRBD1. The CDR3 covers 15 residues. Germline CDR1 reads MNHNY; CDR2 reads SVGAGI (reference sequence). The trim removed 2 bases at V and 7 bases at J, leaving 7 bases unmatched.